What follows are 21 T cell receptor beta chains derived from one specimen sequenced in a study of T cell clonotyping in hematopoietic cell transplantation. This table comes from immunoSEQ multiplex PCR, and its TCRdb copy is limited to in-frame clones, with some not included. The sample holds tens of thousands of clones; about nine tenths are singletons and the top ten take 5.5% to 7%. Time point given: recipient sample about 28 days before transplant, after cytoreduction. This material consisted of peripheral blood mononuclear cells, taken before stem cell transplant. These receptors originate from a man between 60 and 75 years old with biphenotypic leukemia. Some clones in this sample may be carry-over from other donors' samples.

This rearrangement joins TRBV9 to TRBJ2-3, with D uncertain. The V end was cut by 0 bases, the J end by 3 bases, with 5 bases between. This CDR3 has 13 amino acids. From germline, CDR1 is SGDLS and CDR2 YYNGEE. The CDR3 nucleotides read TGTGCCAGCAGCGTAGATTTAACAGATACGCAGTATTTT. Translation: CASSVDLTDTQYF.

In nucleotides, the CDR3 is TGCGCCAGCAGCCAAGATTACGGGGATGTGTCTTACAATGAGCAGTTCTTC. Protein product: CASSQDYGDVSYNEQFF. This sequence joins TRBV4-3 and TRBJ2-1; TRBD2 might be the D (5 bases). The V end lost 0 bases, the J end lost 4 bases, and 16 bases lay between the germline ends. The CDR3 is 17 amino acids. Germline values: CDR1 LGHNA, CDR2 YSLEER.

The V and J genes are TRBV30 and TRBJ1-1; no clear D gene. The germline CDR1 and CDR2 sequences are GTSNPN and SVGIG (reference sequence). The CDR3 has 15 amino acids. Between the trimmed V and J ends, which lost 0 bases and 1 base, there was a span of 12 bases. In DNA, the CDR3 is TGTGCCTGGAGTGTACGAGAGGAGGAGAACACTGAAGCTTTCTTT. Protein product: CAWSVREEENTEAFF. The full variable domain, with the rest looked up from reference TRBV30 and TRBJ1-1, is SQTIHQWPATLVQPVGSPLSLECTVEGTSNPNLYWYRQAAGRGLQLLFYSVGIGQISSEVPQNLSASRPQDRQFILSSKKLLLSDSGFYLCAWSVREEENTEAFFGQGTRLTVV.

This clone was counted once. For the CDR3, the DNA is TGTGCCAGCCTTTCGACTAGCGGGAGGGGGGAGACCCAGTACTTC. It translates to CASLSTSGRGETQYF. The rearrangement joins TRBV2 to TRBJ2-5, with TRBD2 matching 14 bases. The germline V gene has CDR1 SNHLY and CDR2 FYNNEI. The V segment lost 8 bases and the J segment 5 bases; nucleotides outside the gene matches: 7. The CDR3 consists of 15 residues.

This chain joins TRBV7-3 and TRBJ2-3; D may be TRBD2 (6 bases). CDR1 SGHTA and CDR2 FQGTGA come from the germline V gene. This CDR3 has 15 amino acids. Trimming left V 2 bases short and J 5 bases short, with 14 bases between. The CDR3 DNA reads TGTGCCAGCAGCTTACTGGGGGGTTATCGAGATACGCAGTATTTT. Translation gives CASSLLGGYRDTQYF.

V usage is TRBV18 and J usage is TRBJ2-1, with D uncertain. Trimming shortened V by 0 bases and J by 2 bases, and 8 bases separated the two germline ends. CDR1 and CDR2 (germline): KGHSH, LQKENI. This CDR3 spans 15 amino acids. The CDR3 sequence: CASSPPDGPYNEQFF. The CDR3 nucleotides read TGTGCCAGCTCACCACCGGACGGGCCCTACAATGAGCAGTTCTTC.

The chain employs TRBV27 and TRBJ1-1; 9 bases are a match to TRBD1. The CDR3 totals 14 residues. With V trimmed by 5 bases and J by 4 bases, 5 bases remained unmatched. The germline CDR1 and CDR2 sequences are MNHEY and SMNVEV (reference sequence). CDR3 amino acids: CASSTRDRVTEAFF. The CDR3 region has the DNA TGTGCCAGCAGTACCCGGGACAGGGTCACTGAAGCTTTCTTT.

V and J are TRBV30 and TRBJ2-1; 8 nucleotides align to TRBD2. Germline CDR1 is GTSNPN and CDR2 is SVGIG (reference sequence). V shed 3 bases and J 6 bases; nucleotides not matched to a gene: 13. This CDR3 has 16 residues. For the CDR3, the DNA is TGTGCCTGGAGGGGGGGTACGGGAGGGCCGGGCAATGAGCAGTTCTTC. Amino acids: CAWRGGTGGPGNEQFF.

The genes are TRBV6-5 and TRBJ2-5; D not resolved. CDR3 length: 16 residues. Germline V gene data show CDR1 as MNHEY and CDR2 as SVGAGI. V lost 0 bases to trimming and J lost 4 bases, with 15 bases between them. CDR3 nucleotide sequence: TGTGCCAGCAGTTACTCGCTCGGACGGGCCTTAGAGACCCAGTACTTC. Its protein is CASSYSLGRALETQYF.

This chain joins TRBV28 and TRBJ1-4; no firm D call. Trimming left V 6 bases short and J 4 bases short, with 9 bases between. The CDR3 sequence is 13 residues long. Germline V gives CDR1 MDHEN, CDR2 SYDVKM. The DNA of the CDR3 is TGTGCCAGCAGACCTGACGGTAATGAAAAACTGTTTTTT. It yields the protein CASRPDGNEKLFF.

V is TRBV19 and J is TRBJ2-7; D tentatively reads TRBD1 or TRBD2 (5 bases each). Germline values: CDR1 LNHDA, CDR2 SQIVND (reference sequence). Trimming cost V 3 bases and J 2 bases, with 11 bases left between them. This CDR3 has 14 amino acids. CDR3: CASSIRLGAYEQYF. The CDR3 coding sequence is TGTGCCAGTAGTATTCGCTTGGGGGCCTACGAGCAGTACTTC.

The V call is TRBV2, the J call TRBJ1-1; TRBD1 aligns across 10 bases. V shed 6 bases, J shed 6 bases, and the junction held 16 bases outside the gene matches. Germline loops: CDR1 SNHLY, CDR2 FYNNEI. The CDR3 contains 17 residues. DNA for the CDR3: TGTGCCAGCAGGTACTCACCCGGGACAGGGGAGAGGGCTGAAGCTTTCTTT. This encodes CASRYSPGTGERAEAFF.

The gene calls are TRBV6-4 and TRBJ2-7, with D maybe TRBD2 (6 bases). The germline CDR1 and CDR2 sequences are MRHNA and SNTAGT. The CDR3 contains 14 residues. The V and J ends lost 11 bases and 1 base respectively, with 18 bases between them. The CDR3 DNA follows: TGTGCCCACCGGGGAAGGAGGGATTCCTACGAGCAGTACTTC. It encodes CAHRGRRDSYEQYF.

The chain is built from TRBV5-1 and TRBJ2-7, with D possibly matching TRBD2 (5 bases). The germline gives CDR1 SGHRS, CDR2 YFSETQ. The V and J ends lost 0 bases and 4 bases respectively, with 14 bases between them. This CDR3 is built from 15 residues. The CDR3 nucleotides are TGCGCCAGCAGCTTGGTTTTTAGCGAGCGGTACGAGCAGTACTTC. Its protein is CASSLVFSERYEQYF.

This chain links TRBV4-1 with TRBJ1-4; D gene uncertain. V lost 3 bases and J 8 bases, leaving 10 bases between the germline ends. The CDR3 totals 13 residues. CDR1 is MGHRA and CDR2 is YSYEKL in the germline V gene. The CDR3, as DNA: TGCGCCAGCAGCCACACGTGGAGCGAAAAACTGTTTTTT. This codes for CASSHTWSEKLFF.

This chain joins TRBV6-4 and TRBJ2-3; no clear D gene. Trimming took off 11 bases at V and 1 base at J, with 7 bases between the two ends. This CDR3 contains 11 residues. Germline V gene data show CDR1 as MRHNA and CDR2 as SNTAGT. The DNA for the CDR3 is TGTGCCCGTCCGGGCACAGATACGCAGTATTTT. Translating gives CARPGTDTQYF.

This rearrangement joins TRBV5-1 to TRBJ2-2; no definite D call. Trimming removed 7 bases from V and 4 bases from J, with 11 bases in between. Germline CDR1 is SGHRS and CDR2 is YFSETQ. The CDR3 has 13 amino acids. This CDR3 reads CASFMWGTGELFF. DNA of the CDR3: TGCGCCAGCTTCATGTGGGGCACCGGGGAGCTGTTTTTT.

This clone has a single count. The chain's CDR3 is CAHAGQGSGEQYF. In nucleotides, the CDR3 is TGTGCCCACGCGGGCCAGGGAAGCGGCGAGCAGTACTTC. This chain links TRBV30 with TRBJ2-7, with D perhaps given as TRBD1 or TRBD2 (5 bases each). The CDR3 has 13 residues. CDR1 GTSNPN and CDR2 SVGIG come from the germline V gene (reference sequence). Trimming cost V 8 bases and J 6 bases, with 20 bases left between them.

The genes are TRBV10-3 and TRBJ2-7; D is ambiguous. Germline loops: CDR1 ENHRY, CDR2 SYGVKD. The V end lost 6 bases, the J end lost 9 bases, and 12 bases lay between the germline ends. There are 11 residues in the CDR3. CDR3 amino acids: CAISATGVQYF. DNA of the CDR3: TGTGCCATCAGCGCAACCGGTGTGCAGTACTTC.

The chain recombines TRBV4-3 with TRBJ2-5; D remains unclear. In germline, CDR1 is LGHNA, CDR2 YSLEER. The CDR3 contains 15 residues. Trimming shortened V by 0 bases and J by 4 bases, and 12 bases separated the two germline ends. CDR3 coding DNA: TGCGCCAGCAGCCAAGATACGGGTCCTCGAGAGACCCAGTACTTC. Translated: CASSQDTGPRETQYF.

The chain carries TRBV28 and TRBJ2-3; 7 bases are shared with TRBD2. The CDR3 is made up of 13 amino acids. V was clipped by 7 bases and J by 3 bases; unmatched bases: 4. Germline CDR1 reads MDHEN; CDR2 reads SYDVKM. CDR3 bases: TGTGCCAGCACGGGCGGGAGTACAGATACGCAGTATTTT. Amino acid sequence: CASTGGSTDTQYF.